The 7 T cell receptor beta chains reported below all come from one sample, sequenced in a study of T cells in localized non-small cell lung cancer. Only in-frame clones appear in the TCRdb table, and some are missing; sequencing was by immunoSEQ multiplex PCR. The data show roughly 1,100 clones, around 25% seen once. Sequences were derived from normal lung tissue next to the tumor, sampled before any cancer treatment. These TCRs come from a woman aged 35-70 years with stage III squamous cell lung carcinoma.

V and J are TRBV19 and TRBJ2-3, with 15 bases that match TRBD2. CDR1 and CDR2 (germline): LNHDA, SQIVND (reference sequence). The CDR3 is 15 amino acids. The V gene end was trimmed by 4 bases and the J gene end by 8 bases; junction bases not matched to a gene: 4. CDR3 residues: CASSTGLAGGSTQYF. The CDR3 DNA follows: TGTGCCAGTAGTACGGGACTAGCGGGGGGAAGTACGCAGTATTTT.

This clone is classed as large (0.1 to 1%). The chain has TRBV4-1 and TRBJ1-5; maybe TRBD1 (5 bases). Between the trimmed V and J ends, which lost 0 bases and 7 bases, there was a span of 7 bases. Germline V gene data show CDR1 as MGHRA and CDR2 as YSYEKL. CDR3 length equals 13 residues. The CDR3 spells CASSQDWGQPQHF. CDR3 nucleotides: TGCGCCAGCAGCCAAGATTGGGGGCAGCCCCAGCATTTT.

The CDR3 nucleotides read TGTGCCAGTAGTATAGGGACAGGGGGGAATCAGCCCCAGCATTTT. Its translation: CASSIGTGGNQPQHF. The chain joins TRBV19 to TRBJ1-5; 10 bases are a match to TRBD1. V lost 1 base, J lost 4 bases, and 1 base stayed unmatched. The germline V gene has CDR1 LNHDA and CDR2 SQIVND (reference sequence). The CDR3 contains 15 residues.

This clone was detected only a few times. The V and J genes are TRBV30 and TRBJ1-2; a weak D match, TRBD1 (6 bases). The CDR3 has 14 residues. Deletions cut 2 bases from V and 4 bases from J, with 14 bases between. Germline-derived CDR1 and CDR2 are GTSNPN and SVGIG (reference sequence). In nucleotides, the CDR3 is TGTGCCTGGAGTTGGGGGGCGCAGGGCTATGGCTACACCTTC. As protein: CAWSWGAQGYGYTF.

The rearrangement joins TRBV11-3 to TRBJ2-1; 11 bases line up with TRBD2. CDR1 SGHNT and CDR2 YENEEA come from the germline V gene. There are 15 residues in the CDR3. Trimming removed 6 bases from V and 4 bases from J; junction bases left unmatched: 5. The CDR3 DNA is TGTGCCAGCAGTCCTAGCGGGGGGCAGTACAATGAGCAGTTCTTC. It encodes CASSPSGGQYNEQFF.

This clone was seen only a few times. CDR3 region: CASSVGQGGGTEAFF. The DNA of the CDR3 is TGTGCCAGCAGCGTGGGACAGGGGGGCGGCACTGAAGCTTTCTTT. The chain combines TRBV9 with TRBJ1-1; 11 positions match TRBD1. Germline V CDR1 and CDR2: SGDLS, YYNGEE. J was trimmed by 4 bases and V by 2 bases; bases with no gene match: 4. CDR3 length: 15 amino acids.

The table lists this clone with a few counts. This chain connects TRBV6-8 to TRBJ1-1, with a weak D call TRBD1 (5 bases). The CDR3 has 15 residues. Germline values: CDR1 MNHGY, CDR2 SAAAGT. V lost 0 bases and J 3 bases, leaving 11 bases between the germline ends. CDR3 protein: CASSYSPGGDTEAFF. Written as DNA, the CDR3 is TGTGCCAGCAGTTACTCGCCGGGAGGGGACACTGAAGCTTTCTTT.